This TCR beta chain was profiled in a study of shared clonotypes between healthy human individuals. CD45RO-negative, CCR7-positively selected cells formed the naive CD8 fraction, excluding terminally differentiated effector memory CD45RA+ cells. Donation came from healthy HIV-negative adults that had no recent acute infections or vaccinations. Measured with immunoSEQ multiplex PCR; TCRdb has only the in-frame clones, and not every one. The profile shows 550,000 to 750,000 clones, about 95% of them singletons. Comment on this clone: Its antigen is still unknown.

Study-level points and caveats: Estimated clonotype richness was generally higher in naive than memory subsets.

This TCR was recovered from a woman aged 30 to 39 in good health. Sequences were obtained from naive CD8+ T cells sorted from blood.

The CDR3 here is CASSLAASGYNEQFF. The CDR3 DNA sequence: TGTGCCAGCAGCCTGGCGGCTAGCGGATACAATGAGCAGTTCTTC. The chain is built from TRBV11-2 and TRBJ2-1; TRBD2 agrees at 7 bases. CDR1 and CDR2 (germline): SGHAT, FQNNGV. The junction had 8 bases not matched to a gene; V was cut back by 5 bases and J by 4 bases. The CDR3 covers 15 residues.